These T cell receptor beta chains were read from a single sample in a study of blood T cells in healthy people across ages. TCRdb re-called the 5' RACE reads through MiXCR, storing one row per CDR3 protein. The repertoire has about 1.6 million distinct CDR3 sequences, 30% to 40% of them found once; the top ten carry 10% to 12%. The sample consisted of blood. Receptor source: a woman in her twenties or thirties in good health. CDR3s include the opening cysteine and the closing phenylalanine or tryptophan. Fields, in order: CDR3 protein, CDR3 DNA, D gene, J gene, V gene, clone size. D genes are given only for firm matches. Only part of the rows carry a size: once, few, many, or a class if the clone is expanded.

CDR3aa: CSVIAWGRNTEAFF
CDR3nt: TGCAGCGTTATCGCATGGGGGAGGAACACTGAAGCTTTCTTT
d_gene: .
j_gene: TRBJ1-1
v_gene: TRBV29-1
abundance: .

CDR3aa: CSARSNTDTQYF
CDR3nt: TGCAGTGCTAGATCGAACACAGATACGCAGTATTTT
d_gene: .
j_gene: TRBJ2-3
v_gene: TRBV20-1
abundance: .

CDR3aa: CASSVDNRETQYF
CDR3nt: TGTGCCAGCAGCGTAGATAACCGGGAGACCCAGTACTTC
d_gene: .
j_gene: TRBJ2-5
v_gene: TRBV9
abundance: .

CDR3aa: CASSFRLAASTDTQYF
CDR3nt: TGTGCCAGCAGCTTCAGACTAGCGGCGAGCACAGATACGCAGTATTTT
d_gene: TRBD2
j_gene: TRBJ2-3
v_gene: TRBV11-2
abundance: .

CDR3aa: CASSLAPSEGDIRYF
CDR3nt: TGTGCCAGCAGCTTGGCCCCTTCGGAAGGAGACATTCGGTACTTC
d_gene: .
j_gene: TRBJ2-4
v_gene: TRBV13
abundance: .

CDR3aa: CACSGKGEVLEQYF
CDR3nt: TGTGCCTGCAGCGGGAAGGGAGAGGTCCTCGAGCAGTACTTC
d_gene: TRBD2
j_gene: TRBJ2-7
v_gene: TRBV5-4
abundance: .

CDR3aa: CASSQGPFNEQFF
CDR3nt: TGCGCCAGCAGCCAGGGCCCGTTCAATGAGCAGTTCTTC
d_gene: .
j_gene: TRBJ2-1
v_gene: TRBV4-1
abundance: many

CDR3aa: CSAPRADRGLSYGYTF
CDR3nt: TGCAGTGCTCCGCGGGCGGACAGAGGACTGTCTTATGGCTACACCTTC
d_gene: .
j_gene: TRBJ1-2
v_gene: TRBV20-1
abundance: few

CDR3aa: CASSGTGVVYGYTF
CDR3nt: TGTGCCAGCAGTGGGACCGGGGTCGTCTATGGCTACACCTTC
d_gene: .
j_gene: TRBJ1-2
v_gene: TRBV6-6
abundance: few

CDR3aa: CASSPNGGDNQPQHF
CDR3nt: TGTGCCAGCTCCCCAAATGGCGGGGACAATCAGCCCCAGCATTTT
d_gene: .
j_gene: TRBJ1-5
v_gene: TRBV18
abundance: .

CDR3aa: CSARGGYDTGELFF
CDR3nt: TGCAGTGCTAGAGGGGGGTATGACACCGGGGAGCTGTTTTTT
d_gene: .
j_gene: TRBJ2-2
v_gene: TRBV20-1
abundance: few

CDR3aa: CASSLMGQSRAGELFF
CDR3nt: TGTGCCAGCAGCTTAATGGGACAGTCACGAGCCGGGGAGCTGTTTTTT
d_gene: TRBD1
j_gene: TRBJ2-2
v_gene: TRBV7-3
abundance: .

CDR3aa: CASSSGQPGVYGYTF
CDR3nt: TGTGCCAGCAGTTCCGGACAGCCCGGAGTCTATGGCTACACCTTC
d_gene: .
j_gene: TRBJ1-2
v_gene: TRBV27
abundance: many

CDR3aa: CASSLHLGAGGTEAFF
CDR3nt: TGTGCCAGCAGCCTTCATCTGGGGGCTGGGGGCACTGAAGCTTTCTTT
d_gene: .
j_gene: TRBJ1-1
v_gene: TRBV3-1
abundance: few

CDR3aa: CASSYLRKMNYGYTF
CDR3nt: TGTGCCAGCAGTTACCTCCGGAAGATGAACTATGGCTACACCTTC
d_gene: .
j_gene: TRBJ1-2
v_gene: TRBV6-5
abundance: few

CDR3aa: CATKSVLDGSNQPQHF
CDR3nt: TGTGCCACAAAGTCGGTCCTGGACGGGAGCAATCAGCCCCAGCATTTT
d_gene: .
j_gene: TRBJ1-5
v_gene: TRBV6-2/TRBV6-3
abundance: .

CDR3aa: CASSFLAAPHYEQYF
CDR3nt: TGCGCCAGCAGCTTTCTAGCGGCACCTCACTACGAGCAGTACTTC
d_gene: TRBD2
j_gene: TRBJ2-7
v_gene: TRBV5-1
abundance: .

CDR3aa: CATSRVAAGTGKAYEQYF
CDR3nt: TGTGCCACCAGCAGAGTCGCAGCGGGGACAGGGAAGGCCTACGAGCAGTACTTC
d_gene: TRBD1
j_gene: TRBJ2-7
v_gene: TRBV15
abundance: .

CDR3aa: CGSSLPGTSAYEQYF
CDR3nt: TGTGGCAGCAGCCTCCCCGGGACATCGGCCTACGAGCAGTACTTC
d_gene: .
j_gene: TRBJ2-7
v_gene: TRBV14
abundance: .

CDR3aa: CASSPTPSATDTQYF
CDR3nt: TGTGCCAGCTCGCCTACCCCGTCAGCCACAGATACGCAGTATTTT
d_gene: .
j_gene: TRBJ2-3
v_gene: TRBV18
abundance: .

CDR3aa: CASSWEQETQYF
CDR3nt: TGTGCCAGCAGCTGGGAACAAGAGACCCAGTACTTC
d_gene: .
j_gene: TRBJ2-5
v_gene: TRBV5-4
abundance: .

CDR3aa: CASSVRDRSYEQYF
CDR3nt: TGTGCCAGCAGTGTAAGGGACAGGAGCTACGAGCAGTACTTC
d_gene: TRBD1
j_gene: TRBJ2-7
v_gene: TRBV2
abundance: .

CDR3aa: CATSDGGGFPFF
CDR3nt: TGTGCCACCAGTGATGGGGGGGGGTTTCCGTTCTTC
d_gene: TRBD2
j_gene: TRBJ2-1
v_gene: TRBV24-1
abundance: .

CDR3aa: CASSGINQPQHF
CDR3nt: TGTGCCAGCAGTGGTATAAATCAGCCCCAGCATTTT
d_gene: .
j_gene: TRBJ1-5
v_gene: TRBV2
abundance: .

CDR3aa: CASNPVGQQRNEQFF
CDR3nt: TGTGCCAGCAACCCGGTGGGACAGCAACGGAATGAGCAGTTCTTC
d_gene: TRBD1
j_gene: TRBJ2-1
v_gene: TRBV7-9
abundance: few

CDR3aa: CASSQVRDTDTQYF
CDR3nt: TGCGCCAGCAGCCAAGTCAGGGACACAGATACGCAGTATTTT
d_gene: .
j_gene: TRBJ2-3
v_gene: TRBV4-1
abundance: many

CDR3aa: CASSLEGGSPDTQYF
CDR3nt: TGTGCCAGCAGCTTAGAGGGCGGGAGCCCAGATACGCAGTATTTT
d_gene: TRBD2
j_gene: TRBJ2-3
v_gene: TRBV7-2
abundance: many

CDR3aa: CSALKAGKNTDTQYF
CDR3nt: TGCAGTGCCCTTAAGGCAGGGAAGAACACAGATACGCAGTATTTT
d_gene: .
j_gene: TRBJ2-3
v_gene: TRBV20-1
abundance: .

CDR3aa: CASSIGSSMYQETQYF
CDR3nt: TGTGCCAGCAGTATAGGGTCCTCCATGTACCAAGAGACCCAGTACTTC
d_gene: .
j_gene: TRBJ2-5
v_gene: TRBV28
abundance: once

CDR3aa: CASSQTDREYAGANVLTF
CDR3nt: TGCGCCAGCAGCCAAACGGACAGGGAGTATGCTGGGGCCAACGTCCTGACTTTC
d_gene: TRBD1
j_gene: TRBJ2-6
v_gene: TRBV4-1
abundance: few

CDR3aa: CASTSTGDGSTEAFF
CDR3nt: TGTGCCAGCACCTCGACAGGGGATGGGAGCACTGAAGCTTTCTTT
d_gene: TRBD1
j_gene: TRBJ1-1
v_gene: TRBV12-3/TRBV12-4
abundance: .

CDR3aa: CASSEGTGQRGYTF
CDR3nt: TGTGCCAGCAGTGAAGGGACAGGGCAGCGTGGCTACACCTTC
d_gene: TRBD1
j_gene: TRBJ1-2
v_gene: TRBV25-1
abundance: .

CDR3aa: CASNLGAAEAFF
CDR3nt: TGTGCCAGCAACCTTGGGGCAGCTGAAGCTTTCTTT
d_gene: .
j_gene: TRBJ1-1
v_gene: TRBV6-1
abundance: few

CDR3aa: CASSADRVSYEQYF
CDR3nt: TGTGCCAGCAGTGCCGACAGGGTTTCCTACGAGCAGTACTTC
d_gene: TRBD1
j_gene: TRBJ2-7
v_gene: TRBV27
abundance: .

CDR3aa: CASSEPGTSSYNEQFF
CDR3nt: TGTGCCAGCAGTGAACCCGGGACAAGTTCCTACAATGAGCAGTTCTTC
d_gene: .
j_gene: TRBJ2-1
v_gene: TRBV12-3/TRBV12-4
abundance: .

CDR3aa: CASSSDRGQGGYTF
CDR3nt: TGTGCCAGCAGCTCCGACAGGGGGCAAGGGGGCTACACCTTC
d_gene: TRBD1
j_gene: TRBJ1-2
v_gene: TRBV5-4
abundance: .

CDR3aa: CASSLYVTGRGEQYF
CDR3nt: TGTGCCAGCAGTTTATACGTGACAGGCCGGGGTGAGCAGTACTTC
d_gene: .
j_gene: TRBJ2-5
v_gene: TRBV27
abundance: once

CDR3aa: CASSTGQGRNTGELFF
CDR3nt: TGTGCCAGCAGTACCGGACAGGGGCGAAACACCGGGGAGCTGTTTTTT
d_gene: TRBD1
j_gene: TRBJ2-2
v_gene: TRBV6-6
abundance: few

CDR3aa: CSARSTSGTDTQYF
CDR3nt: TGCAGTGCTCGATCGACTAGCGGCACAGATACGCAGTATTTT
d_gene: TRBD2
j_gene: TRBJ2-3
v_gene: TRBV20-1
abundance: .

CDR3aa: CASRTPGTGRQKLFF
CDR3nt: TGCGCCAGCCGAACCCCCGGGACCGGACGGCAAAAACTGTTTTTT
d_gene: .
j_gene: TRBJ1-4
v_gene: TRBV4-1
abundance: few

CDR3aa: CAISESAERNGYTF
CDR3nt: TGTGCCATCAGTGAGTCAGCAGAAAGGAATGGCTACACCTTC
d_gene: .
j_gene: TRBJ1-2
v_gene: TRBV10-3
abundance: many

CDR3aa: CASSITLAGGQETQYF
CDR3nt: TGCGCCAGCAGCATTACTCTAGCGGGAGGGCAAGAGACCCAGTACTTC
d_gene: TRBD2
j_gene: TRBJ2-5
v_gene: TRBV5-1
abundance: .

CDR3aa: CASSYSGGRAADTQYF
CDR3nt: TGTGCCAGCAGTTATTCTGGCGGGAGGGCGGCAGATACGCAGTATTTT
d_gene: TRBD2
j_gene: TRBJ2-3
v_gene: TRBV6-5
abundance: once

CDR3aa: CASSKGDRDCTAQYF
CDR3nt: TGTGCCAGCAGCAAAGGGGACAGAGATTGTACGGCGCAGTACTTC
d_gene: .
j_gene: TRBJ2-4
v_gene: TRBV21-1
abundance: .

CDR3aa: CASSVEDSYNEQFF
CDR3nt: TGTGCCAGCAGCGTAGAGGACTCGTACAATGAGCAGTTCTTC
d_gene: .
j_gene: TRBJ2-1
v_gene: TRBV9
abundance: .

CDR3aa: CASSLGGVPTGELFF
CDR3nt: TGTGCCAGCAGTTTGGGGGGGGTCCCCACCGGGGAGCTGTTTTTT
d_gene: TRBD2
j_gene: TRBJ2-2
v_gene: TRBV12-3/TRBV12-4
abundance: .

CDR3aa: CASSPPGTSGSWFNEQFF
CDR3nt: TGTGCCAGCTCACCACCCGGGACTAGCGGGAGTTGGTTCAATGAGCAGTTCTTC
d_gene: TRBD2
j_gene: TRBJ2-1
v_gene: TRBV18
abundance: .

CDR3aa: CASSLGGRYKQYF
CDR3nt: TGTGCCAGCAGCTTAGGGGGCCGCTACAAGCAGTACTTC
d_gene: TRBD1
j_gene: TRBJ2-7
v_gene: TRBV5-8
abundance: .

CDR3aa: CAISPGLRDNEQFF
CDR3nt: TGTGCCATCAGTCCGGGCCTCAGGGACAATGAGCAGTTCTTC
d_gene: .
j_gene: TRBJ2-1
v_gene: TRBV10-3
abundance: .

CDR3aa: CASSVAGQGSGYEQYF
CDR3nt: TGTGCCAGCAGCGTAGCGGGACAGGGGAGCGGCTACGAGCAGTACTTC
d_gene: TRBD1
j_gene: TRBJ2-7
v_gene: TRBV9
abundance: .

CDR3aa: CASRVQAKAYGYTF
CDR3nt: TGTGCCAGCAGGGTGCAGGCGAAGGCCTATGGCTACACCTTC
d_gene: .
j_gene: TRBJ1-2
v_gene: TRBV2
abundance: .

CDR3aa: CASSQRDRPTDTQYF
CDR3nt: TGTGCCAGCAGCCAACGGGACAGACCCACAGATACGCAGTATTTT
d_gene: TRBD1
j_gene: TRBJ2-3
v_gene: TRBV3-1
abundance: .

CDR3aa: CASSLTTESWETQYF
CDR3nt: TGCGCCAGCAGCCTTACGACAGAAAGCTGGGAGACCCAGTACTTC
d_gene: .
j_gene: TRBJ2-5
v_gene: TRBV5-1
abundance: .

CDR3aa: CSAKRTGSSYEQYF
CDR3nt: TGCAGTGCCAAAAGGACAGGGTCATCCTACGAGCAGTACTTC
d_gene: TRBD1
j_gene: TRBJ2-7
v_gene: TRBV20-1
abundance: .

CDR3aa: CSVGCGRTFPSTEAFF
CDR3nt: TGCAGCGTTGGGTGCGGGAGAACTTTTCCGTCCACTGAAGCTTTCTTT
d_gene: .
j_gene: TRBJ1-1
v_gene: TRBV29-1
abundance: few

CDR3aa: CASPLNSGDEQFF
CDR3nt: TGTGCCAGCCCACTCAACAGTGGGGATGAGCAGTTCTTC
d_gene: .
j_gene: TRBJ2-1
v_gene: TRBV18
abundance: few